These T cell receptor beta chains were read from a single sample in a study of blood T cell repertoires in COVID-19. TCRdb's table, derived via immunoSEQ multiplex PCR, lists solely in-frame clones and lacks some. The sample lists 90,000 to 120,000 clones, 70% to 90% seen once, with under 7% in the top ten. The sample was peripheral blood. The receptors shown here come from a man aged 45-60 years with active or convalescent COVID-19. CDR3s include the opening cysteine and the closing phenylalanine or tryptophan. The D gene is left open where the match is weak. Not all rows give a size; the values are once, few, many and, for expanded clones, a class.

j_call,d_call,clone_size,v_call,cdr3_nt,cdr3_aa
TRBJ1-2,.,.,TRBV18,TGTGCCAGCTCTTACTACAGGGACTATGGCTACACCTTC,CASSYYRDYGYTF
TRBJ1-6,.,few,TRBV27,TGTGCCAGCAGACCGGCAAGGAGCTCCTATAATTCACCCCTCCACTTT,CASRPARSSYNSPLHF
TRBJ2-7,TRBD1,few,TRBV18,TGTGCCAGCTCACTAGGGACAGCCTACGAGCAGTACTTC,CASSLGTAYEQYF
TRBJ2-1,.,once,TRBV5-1,TGCGCCAGCCAAAGCGGACTCCCCAATGAGCAGTTCTTC,CASQSGLPNEQFF
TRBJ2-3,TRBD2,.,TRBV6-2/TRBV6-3,TGTGCCAGCAGTTACTCGAAACTAGCGGGCCCCACAGATACGCAGTATTTT,CASSYSKLAGPTDTQYF
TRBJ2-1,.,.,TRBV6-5,TGTGCCAGCAGTTACACGGGGGGCCTATTTTACGGTGAGCAGTTCTTC,CASSYTGGLFYGEQFF
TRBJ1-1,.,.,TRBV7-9,TGTGCCAGCACCATTAACGGGGGAGGGACTGAAGCTTTCTTT,CASTINGGGTEAFF
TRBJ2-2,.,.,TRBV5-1,TGCGCCAGCAGCTTGAATGCGGGAAAGGGCGGGGAGCTGTTTTTT,CASSLNAGKGGELFF
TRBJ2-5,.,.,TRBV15,TGTGCCACCAGCTTGATCGGGACCCAGTACTTC,CATSLIGTQYF
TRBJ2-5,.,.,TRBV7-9,TGTGCCAGCAGCTTCCTTGAGGAGACCCAGTACTTC,CASSFLEETQYF
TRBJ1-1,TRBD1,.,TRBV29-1,TGCAGCGTTGCTAGACAGGGGACAAACACTGAAGCTTTCTTT,CSVARQGTNTEAFF
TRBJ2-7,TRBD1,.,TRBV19,TGTGCCAGTAGTATTCCGGGACAGGAACCCTACGAGCAGTACTTC,CASSIPGQEPYEQYF
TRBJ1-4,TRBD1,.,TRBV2,TGTGCCAGCGATATGACAGGGACTAATGAAAAACTGTTTTTT,CASDMTGTNEKLFF
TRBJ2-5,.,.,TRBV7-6,TGTGCCAGCAGCCAACTTGGAGGGACGTACGAGACCCAGTACTTC,CASSQLGGTYETQYF
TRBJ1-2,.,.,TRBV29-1,TGCAGCGTTGAACGCGGTGGCTATGGCTACACCTTC,CSVERGGYGYTF
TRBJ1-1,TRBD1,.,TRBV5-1,TGCGCCACGAGGACAGGGAGGAACACTGAAGCTTTCTTT,CATRTGRNTEAFF
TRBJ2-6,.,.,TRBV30,TGTGCCTGGAGTGTATCGGGGGCTGGGGCCAACGTCCTGACTTTC,CAWSVSGAGANVLTF
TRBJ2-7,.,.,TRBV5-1,TGCGCCAGCAGCCATGGACAGCCGGAGGTGGAGCAGTACTTC,CASSHGQPEVEQYF
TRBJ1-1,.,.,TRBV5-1,TGCGCCAGCAGTTTCCCCCTACAGGGAGGGACTGAAGCTTTCTTT,CASSFPLQGGTEAFF
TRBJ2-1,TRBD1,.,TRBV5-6,TGTGCCAGCAGCCTGGCCGGGGAGGGACAGGGGTTCCCCGAGCAGTTCTTC,CASSLAGEGQGFPEQFF
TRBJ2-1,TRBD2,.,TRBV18,TGTGCCAGCTCAGCTACTAGCGGACTCTACAATGAGCAGTTCTTC,CASSATSGLYNEQFF
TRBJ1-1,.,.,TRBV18,TGTGCCAGCTCACCCCGCGGGGGCGAGACTGAAGCTTTCTTT,CASSPRGGETEAFF
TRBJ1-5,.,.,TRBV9,TGTGCCAGCAGCGTAGGCGGGAGCGGTCAGCCCCAGCATTTT,CASSVGGSGQPQHF
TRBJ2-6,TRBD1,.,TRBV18,TGTGCCAGCTCATTAGGGACAGGGGGCTTTACTGGGGCCAACGTCCTGACTTTC,CASSLGTGGFTGANVLTF
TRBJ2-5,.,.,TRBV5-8,TGTGCCAGCAGCTTGCAGGGTGGAGCAGAGACCCAGTACTTC,CASSLQGGAETQYF
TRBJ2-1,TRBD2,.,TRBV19,TGTGCCAGTAGCAGCGGGAGTCCCTCCTACAATGAGCAGTTCTTC,CASSSGSPSYNEQFF
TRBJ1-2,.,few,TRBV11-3,TGTGCCAGCAGCTTAGAGACGGGCTATGGCTACACCTTC,CASSLETGYGYTF
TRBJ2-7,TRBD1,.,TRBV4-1,TGCGCCAGCAGCCCCCTCCAAGGGGACAGGGCATCCTACGAGCAGTACTTC,CASSPLQGDRASYEQYF
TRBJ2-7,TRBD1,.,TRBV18,TGTGCCAGCTCACCCCGGGACAGCTCCTACGAGCAGTACTTC,CASSPRDSSYEQYF
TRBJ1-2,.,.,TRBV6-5,TGTGCCAGCCGAGGACAGAACTATGGCTACACCTTC,CASRGQNYGYTF
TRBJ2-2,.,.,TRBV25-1,TGTGCCAGCAGTGGCAGGGAAGGGGAGCTGTTTTTT,CASSGREGELFF
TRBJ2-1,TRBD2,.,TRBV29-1,TGCAGCTTCCGAGCGGGACCAGGGTACAATGAGCAGTTCTTC,CSFRAGPGYNEQFF
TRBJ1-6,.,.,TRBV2,TGTGCCAGCAGTTTCCAGTCCTCACCCCTCCACTTT,CASSFQSSPLHF
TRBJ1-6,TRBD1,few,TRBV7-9,TGTGCCAGCAGCTTAGGAAAGGGACAGGGAAGATCACCCCTCCACTTT,CASSLGKGQGRSPLHF
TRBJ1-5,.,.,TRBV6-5,TGTGCCAGCAGGAACAGCCTTAATCAGCCCCAGCATTTT,CASRNSLNQPQHF
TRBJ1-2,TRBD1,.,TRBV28,TGTGCCAGCAGCCCCCCTCCGGGACAGTGGTCTAACTATGGCTACACCTTC,CASSPPPGQWSNYGYTF
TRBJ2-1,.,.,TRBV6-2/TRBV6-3,TGTGCCAGCAGTTACTCTAACAATGAGCAGTTCTTC,CASSYSNNEQFF
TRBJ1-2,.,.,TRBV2,TGTGCCAGCAGTTTACAGGAGAACTATGGCTACACCTTC,CASSLQENYGYTF
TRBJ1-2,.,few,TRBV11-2,TGTGCCAGCAGCTTAGACGGGTTCTCTAACTATGGCTACACCTTC,CASSLDGFSNYGYTF
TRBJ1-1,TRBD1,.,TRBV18,TGTGCCAGCTCAGACAGGGGAGTATGGACTGAAGCTTTCTTT,CASSDRGVWTEAFF
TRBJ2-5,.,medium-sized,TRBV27,TGTGCCAGCAGCATGGGGTCTAGCAGTCAAGAGACCCAGTACTTC,CASSMGSSSQETQYF
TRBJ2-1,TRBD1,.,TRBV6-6,TGTGCCAGCAGTCGCTCGGGACAGGGAGCGGGATTGTCCTACAATGAGCAGTTCTTC,CASSRSGQGAGLSYNEQFF
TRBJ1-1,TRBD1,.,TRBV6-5,TGTGCCAGCAGAAGGGGACAGGCGAACACTGAAGCTTTCTTT,CASRRGQANTEAFF
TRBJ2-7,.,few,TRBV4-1,TGCGCCAGCACAGCCTCGACGGGTGCAGTCCCCTACGAGCAGTACTTC,CASTASTGAVPYEQYF
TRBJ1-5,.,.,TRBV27,TGTGCCAGCAGCTTCACAGGGCCTGGTCAGCCCCAGCATTTT,CASSFTGPGQPQHF
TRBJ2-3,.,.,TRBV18,TGTGCCAGCTCACCATGGGACATTGAGGATACGCAGTATTTT,CASSPWDIEDTQYF
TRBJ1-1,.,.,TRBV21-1,TGTGCCAGCAGAGGCAGAGGACAGGGTTACACTGAAGCTTTCTTT,CASRGRGQGYTEAFF
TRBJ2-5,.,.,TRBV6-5,TGTGCCAGCAGTTTGGGGGTACAGGGAAGCGGAGAGACCCAGTACTTC,CASSLGVQGSGETQYF